Sequencing of this T cell receptor (beta chain) was carried out in a study of blood T cell repertoires in COVID-19. Study-level background: Whether acute or convalescent, the COVID-19 samples came from the United States, Italy and Spain. The analysed material was cDNA or gDNA that came from T cells, B-cell-depleted T cells, or PBMCs.

In the authors' workflow: For nucleated cells, counts were estimated from reference gene primer amplification. The protocol was immunoSEQ multiplex PCR, while the TCRdb copy is restricted to in-frame clones and leaves out a portion. The DNA was the basis for D and trimming; V, J and clone size are from that table. The repertoire includes about 150,000 clones, 75% to 80% of them detected once, and approximately 1.8% sits in the top ten. Trimming stripped 0 bases from V and 5 bases from J, with 10 bases between. This CDR3 region has 14 residues. Germline V CDR1 and CDR2: MNHEY, SVGEGT. This receptor was taken from an elderly man with acute or convalescent COVID-19. The J gene is TRBJ2-5, the V gene TRBV6-2 or TRBV6-3, with a tentative D call TRBD2 (6 bases). The material sequenced was peripheral blood. The CDR3 sequence: CASSYSISGETQYF. The CDR3 DNA is TGTGCCAGCAGTTACTCGATTAGCGGCGAGACCCAGTACTTC.